The sequence of this T cell receptor (beta chain) was determined in a study of regulatory T cells in long-lasting Graves disease (dated by TCRdb to 2020 to 2023). At the level of the whole study: Patients with newly diagnosed Graves' disease had been on antithyroid drugs for under 3 months. Peripheral blood TCR sequencing and RNA sequencing compared persistent Graves' disease patients with newly diagnosed Graves' disease patients. The study took place in China and was registered as a clinical trial. A total of about 33 samples underwent TCR sequencing, from roughly 13 patients with persistent Graves' disease and approximately 20 patients with newly diagnosed Graves' disease. Overall study outcomes, separate from this receptor: Compared with newly diagnosed patients, patients with persistent Graves' disease had lower TCR Shannon entropy and fewer highly expanded clones, which suggests clonal expansion. Only the TCR beta chain was sequenced and analyzed. The small sample size was acknowledged by the authors as a limitation that may reduce accuracy. Patients with persistent disease shared more public clonotypes (around 2,500) than newly diagnosed patients did (around 1,000). Because the primary lesion, thyroid tissue, could not be accessed, the study looked at peripheral blood alone.

Libraries were constructed by multiplex PCR. Sequencing took place on an Illumina HiSeq 4000. CDR3 regions were amplified by Arm-PCR with iRepertoire HTBI primers to construct TCR beta libraries. Gel purification was performed on PCR products prior to sequencing. Per the source publication's procedure: Across samples, fewer than 70 TRBV and 13 to 15 TRBJ segments were identified and used for gene usage analysis of CDR3 amino acid clonotypes. COPE and FqMerger were used to merge the filtered high-quality paired reads into contigs. BLAST was used to align contigs to IMGT TRBV, TRBD and TRBJ reference genes, and CDR3 was defined according to IMGT. Any clonotype with a frequency above 0.1% was classified as a highly expanded clone. Shannon entropy was used to measure repertoire diversity, and the Gini coefficient was used to measure V-J evenness. A clonotype found in more than one individual was treated as public. The public reads were run again by TCRdb, first through fastp at Q25 and then through MiXCR, and only productive beta chains were kept. Merged by CDR3 protein, the rows form single entries marked with the most common genes and DNA. In this record, the V and J calls reflect TCRdb's handling and not the investigators' own analysis. The sample table lists 550,000 to 600,000 distinct CDR3 sequences, approximately 16% of them with a count of one. The ten largest clonotypes hold around 13% of the sample.

The time point tag for this specimen amounts to: newly diagnosed GD, antithyroid drugs for less than 3 months. RNA was extracted from PBMCs in TRIzol for both TCR sequencing and RNA sequencing. The diagnosis of Graves' disease followed American Thyroid Association guidelines. Patients for the study were recruited at an endocrinology department in Xi'an, China. From each patient, about 9 milliliters of peripheral blood was collected into an EDTA anticoagulant tube. Ficoll Paque Plus density gradient separation was used to isolate PBMCs, and no further T cell sorting was performed. RNA quality was checked with an Agilent 2100 Bioanalyzer and agarose gel, and concentration with a NanoDrop 2000. This clonotype was observed many times. Which antigen it targets is not known. Its ends do not fully match the called genes, so a read error is possible. The data also belong to a second study, concerning T cells in Graves' hyperthyroidism and ophthalmopathy. The other study reports the following: Graves' hyperthyroidism was defined as stable when no progression to ophthalmopathy occurred over 18 months of follow-up. Hyperthyroidism patients were aged 18 to 65 years and newly diagnosed, with disease duration of less than 2 months. Any patient with an uncontrolled infection, another autoimmune disease, pregnancy or lactation was excluded. Diagnoses were established on the basis of clinical symptoms, serum thyroxine and TRAb, thyroid ultrasound, and orbital computed tomography. A first-round RT-PCR of the TCR CDR3 used the HTBI primer set with the Qiagen OneStep RT-PCR kit. Blood samples also contained most of the expanded thyroid clonotypes (frequency above 0.001), which suggests that blood repertoires may reflect thyroid immune responses. A model built on a 13 V-J signature distinguished ophthalmopathy from stable hyperthyroidism, reaching around 88% sensitivity and 81.08% specificity in cross-validation and 80%/75% in testing. In validation, the model predicted progression to ophthalmopathy with about 71% sensitivity and around 72% specificity, a median of 6.5 months before onset. A discovery cohort of about a hundred patients, 43 with Graves' ophthalmopathy and 57 with stable Graves' hyperthyroidism, was used to find distinguishing TCR V-J signatures. Prospective prediction of ophthalmopathy was tested in an independent validation cohort of fewer than 20 hyperthyroidism patients and around 16 patients who later progressed to ophthalmopathy. The 95 to 100 discovery patients were randomly divided into training and test sets at a 7:3 ratio. Thyroid tissue and blood T-cell repertoires from several Graves' hyperthyroidism patients were also compared in the study. After blood sampling, hyperthyroidism patients were treated with methimazole at a starting dose of 30 mg daily, and ophthalmopathy patients were treated with high-dose intravenous methylprednisolone. The libraries were constructed in a second round of multiplex PCR and then size-selected and purified. Libraries were sequenced paired-end with 100 bp reads on an Illumina HiSeq2000. SOAPnuke was used to process the raw data, throwing out any read that contained adapters or uncalled bases, had a mean Phred below 15, or lacked an exact constant-primer or identifier match. High-quality paired reads were merged using COPE v1.2.5, and each unique nucleotide sequence was defined as a clonotype. MiTCR v1.1 was used to align the clonotypes against IMGT TRBV, TRBD and TRBJ reference segments. Only V-J combinations with frequency above 0.0001, covering 99.2% of repertoires, were analysed. A TCS score was defined as the ratio of F50 (clonal expansion) to E x V (chaos), with BLOSUM62-based TCRdist applied between CDR3 peptides within each V-J. Welch's t-statistics and random forest reduced 450 to 600 V-J features to roughly 13, which were used in a naive Bayes classifier (R e1071). No statistical method was used to set the sample size in advance, and investigators knew the group allocation. TCR Vbeta CDR3 sequencing of 130 to 150 peripheral blood samples (approximately 44 ophthalmopathy, 75 or so hyperthyroidism and approximately 17 progressor patients) is reported in the paper.

The source was peripheral blood mononuclear cells (PBMCs), collected at new diagnosis, from a patient treated with antithyroid drugs. This receptor was taken from a young man with Graves disease. Donor details come from another sample of the same person, matched by shared clones.

The CDR3: CASSLETGSYNEQFF. The DNA reads TGTGCCAGCAGCTTAGAAACAGGCTCCTACAATGAGCAGTTCTTC. This chain is built from TRBV5-1 and TRBJ2-1, and possibly TRBD1, on 5 matching bases. CDR1 and CDR2 were assigned from the germline V gene as SGHRS and YFSETQ. Its CDR3 holds 15 amino acids, cysteine through phenylalanine. Left in the record is the CDR3 DNA by itself, 45 bases read in frame from the first base.